This paragraph reports one TCR beta chain. This sample also contains other DNA sequences that code for the same CDR3. The data were obtained in a study of shared clonotypes between healthy human individuals. The wider study: The study used three CD4 naive, three CD4 memory, two CD8 naive and one CD8 memory plate per donor.

The CD4+ fraction was divided into a CD45RA+ naive subset and a CD45RA-negative memory subset. CDR1 is SEHNR and CDR2 is FQNEAQ in the germline V gene (reference sequence). Trimming pared 3 bases from V and 1 base from J, leaving 6 bases between. The CDR3 is 13 residues long. The study ran the assay at deep level. Repertoires were generated with immunoSEQ multiplex PCR, while TCRdb's copy carries only in-frame clones and drops some. The data hold more than 2 million clones, with roughly 95% observed a single time. The material sequenced was naive CD4+ T cells sorted from blood. Subset given: CD45RA+ positively selected. This receptor was obtained from a man younger than 30 in good health. The rearrangement uses TRBV7-9 and TRBJ1-1; D unresolved. This CDR3 is CASSFAQNTEAFF. The CDR3 nucleotides are TGTGCCAGCAGCTTTGCACAGAACACTGAAGCTTTCTTT.